These T cell receptor beta chains were read from a single sample in a study of blood T cell repertoires in COVID-19. TCRdb's copy holds only in-frame clones and misses some; the assay was immunoSEQ multiplex PCR. The sample lists 150,000 to 200,000 clones, approximately 82% seen once, with approximately 15% in the top ten. The sample comprised PBMCs or T cells enriched from blood (not recorded which). These TCRs come from a woman aged 45 to 65 who had recovered from COVID-19. Both conserved end residues are part of each CDR3. Fields, in order: V gene, D gene, J gene, clone size, CDR3 DNA, CDR3 protein. The D gene is left open where the match is weak. Size is omitted from some rows. Given values are once, few, many or a class for expanded clones.

>TRBV28|TRBD2|TRBJ2-3|.
TGTGCCAGCAGCCCCCCCCCGGGACTAGCGGGAGTAGCAGATACGCAGTATTTT
CASSPPPGLAGVADTQYF
>TRBV5-1|.|TRBJ1-2|.
TGCGCCAGCACCTTGGGGCCGGGAGTGTCCTATGGCTACACCTTC
CASTLGPGVSYGYTF
>TRBV4-2|TRBD2|TRBJ2-1|.
TGTGCCAGCAGCCAAGGACGTGGACTAGCGGGCTCTGGTGAGCAGTTCTTC
CASSQGRGLAGSGEQFF
>TRBV12-3/TRBV12-4|.|TRBJ2-7|.
TGTGCCAGCAGCTCGACATTGGCCTACGAGCAGTACTTC
CASSSTLAYEQYF
>TRBV7-2|TRBD1|TRBJ2-3|.
TGTGCCAGCAGCATGGCAGGGGGCGCAGATACGCAGTATTTT
CASSMAGGADTQYF
>TRBV28|.|TRBJ1-3|few
TGTGCCACCCGGGGGGGGTCCTTGGAAGTGGAAAACACCATATATTTT
CATRGGSLEVENTIYF
>TRBV7-3|TRBD2|TRBJ2-1|.
TGTGCCAGCAGCTATGGGACTAGCAGTGAGCAGTTCTTC
CASSYGTSSEQFF
>TRBV19|TRBD1|TRBJ1-3|.
TGTGCCAGTAGTTCCGGACAGGCAACCACTGGAAACACCATATATTTT
CASSSGQATTGNTIYF
>TRBV28|.|TRBJ2-2|many
TGTGCCAGCAGTTCATCGAACACCGGGGAGCTGTTTTTT
CASSSSNTGELFF
>TRBV5-8|TRBD2|TRBJ2-5|.
TGTGCCAGCAGCTTGGGTTTCGGGACTAGCGGGGGGCAAGAGACCCAGTACTTC
CASSLGFGTSGGQETQYF
>TRBV7-9|.|TRBJ1-2|.
TGTGCCAGCAGCCGCGACACGAACTATGGCTACACCTTC
CASSRDTNYGYTF
>TRBV27|.|TRBJ2-7|.
TGTGCCAGCAGTTTAGGGCAACACGCCCCCTACGAGCAGTACTTC
CASSLGQHAPYEQYF
>TRBV24-1|TRBD2|TRBJ2-1|.
TGTGCCACCAGTGATGTCGGACTAGCGGGAGGGCAGAATGAGCAGTTCTTC
CATSDVGLAGGQNEQFF
>TRBV9|TRBD2|TRBJ2-3|.
TGTGCCAGCAGCCACCTAACGGGAGGTCAGGCAGATACGCAGTATTTT
CASSHLTGGQADTQYF
>TRBV28|.|TRBJ2-3|.
TGTGCCAGCAGGCCTACCGGGTCCACAGATACGCAGTATTTT
CASRPTGSTDTQYF
>TRBV27|TRBD2|TRBJ2-4|.
TGTGCCAGCAGTCCGGTAGCGGGAGGTGGCATTCAGTACTTC
CASSPVAGGGIQYF
>TRBV11-2|.|TRBJ1-6|.
TGTGCCAGCAGCCGTAATCTTGGGGGGTCCTATAATTCACCCCTCCACTTT
CASSRNLGGSYNSPLHF
>TRBV7-2|.|TRBJ2-1|.
TGTGCCAGCAGCTTAGGTCTTCCAGGGTACAATGAGCAGTTCTTC
CASSLGLPGYNEQFF
>TRBV5-1|.|TRBJ1-4|.
TGCGCCAGCAGCGTTGTCGGAGGATCTAATGAAAAACTGTTTTTT
CASSVVGGSNEKLFF
>TRBV27|.|TRBJ1-1|few
TGTGCCAGCAGATCGTTGTCGAACACTGAAGCTTTCTTT
CASRSLSNTEAFF
>TRBV11-2|TRBD2|TRBJ2-3|many
TGTGCCAGCAGCCTCGGACTAGCGGGGCCTAGCACAGATACGCAGTATTTT
CASSLGLAGPSTDTQYF
>TRBV28|TRBD2|TRBJ2-3|.
TGTGCCAGCAGTTGGCTAGCGGGAGGATTAGATACGCAGTATTTT
CASSWLAGGLDTQYF
>TRBV5-1|.|TRBJ2-1|once
TGCGCCAGCAGCCCCGGGACACCGAGCTCCTACAATGAGCAGTTCTTC
CASSPGTPSSYNEQFF
>TRBV3-1/TRBV3-2|.|TRBJ1-2|few
TGTGCCAGCAGCCAAGATATTGCAGGTTACTATGGCTACACCTTC
CASSQDIAGYYGYTF
>TRBV5-1|.|TRBJ2-7|.
TGCGCCAGCAGCTTGGCCCGGTCAGGGAGGAACGAGCAGTACTTC
CASSLARSGRNEQYF
>TRBV30|.|TRBJ1-2|.
TGTGCCTGGAGAAGGGGGAAAGCCTATGGCTACACCTTC
CAWRRGKAYGYTF